Listed below are T cell receptor beta chains from one sample, sequenced in a study of patients and donors after allogeneic stem cell transplantation. MiXCR was run by TCRdb on the RT-PCR reads, yielding one entry per CDR3 protein. The sample has 30,000 to 40,000 distinct CDR3 sequences; roughly a third are singletons. The sequenced material came from blood, either unsorted or a sorted T cell fraction (not recorded which). The receptors come from a human donor who was either an allogeneic HSCT recipient or a stem cell or donor lymphocyte infusion donor (not recorded which). It is not recorded whose cells these are; they may come from a transplant donor. CDR3s include the opening cysteine and the closing phenylalanine or tryptophan. D genes are given only for firm matches. Not all rows give a size; the values are once, few, many and, for expanded clones, a class.

TRBV9	few	NA	TRBJ2-3	TGTGCCAGCAGCGTATTTAACGGTGATACGCAGTATTTT	CASSVFNGDTQYF
TRBV19	NA	NA	TRBJ1-4	TGTGCCAGTAGTTGGTCGGCAACTAATGAAAAACTGTTTTTT	CASSWSATNEKLFF
TRBV14	many	NA	TRBJ1-4	TGTGCCAGCAGCCAAGCCACCCCAATGGTTGAAAAACTGTTTTTT	CASSQATPMVEKLFF
TRBV29-1	NA	NA	TRBJ1-2	TGCAGCGTTGGCAGAGCCTATGGCTACACCTTC	CSVGRAYGYTF
TRBV5-1	few	NA	TRBJ2-5	TGCGCCAGCAGCTTGGCCTTTCAGAACCAAGAGACCCAGTACTTC	CASSLAFQNQETQYF
TRBV3-1	many	TRBD1	TRBJ1-2	TGTGCCAGCAGCCAAGGTTCCGACAGGGGGCAGGGCTACACCTTC	CASSQGSDRGQGYTF
TRBV10-3	NA	NA	TRBJ1-6	TGTGCCGCCCACGGGGGGGAGAATTCACCCCTCCACTTT	CAAHGGENSPLHF
TRBV5-1	NA	NA	TRBJ1-4	TGCGCCAGCAGGAATAAGCAAGCATCTGAAAAACTGTTTTTT	CASRNKQASEKLFF
TRBV7-2	few	TRBD2	TRBJ2-5	TGTGCCAGCAGCTCTTACGTAGCGGGGGAGACCCAGTACTTC	CASSSYVAGETQYF
TRBV7-9	few	NA	TRBJ2-1	TGTGCCAGCAGCTTTGGTCAGGCAGGGAATGAGCAGTTCTTC	CASSFGQAGNEQFF
TRBV29-1	once	NA	TRBJ2-3	TGCAGCGTTGATAGAGGAAGCGATACGCAGTATTTT	CSVDRGSDTQYF
TRBV7-2	NA	TRBD2	TRBJ2-5	TGTGCCAGCAGCCCACCTAGCGGGTGGACAGAGACCCAGTACTTC	CASSPPSGWTETQYF
TRBV20-1	NA	NA	TRBJ2-1	TGCAGTGCTAGGGACGAAGAGCAGTTCTTC	CSARDEEQFF
TRBV20-1	NA	TRBD2	TRBJ2-1	TGCAGTGCCCGGGTAAGCGGGAGGATCACCTACAATGAGCAGTTCTTC	CSARVSGRITYNEQFF
TRBV5-1	once	TRBD1	TRBJ2-7	TGCGCCAGCAGCGTCGGACAGGTCTCCTACGAGCAGTACTTC	CASSVGQVSYEQYF
TRBV7-8	NA	TRBD2	TRBJ2-1	TGTGCCAGCAGCTTAGCACTAGCGGGAGTCCCAGATGAGCAGTTCTTC	CASSLALAGVPDEQFF
TRBV4-3	NA	NA	TRBJ2-2	TGCGCCAGCAGCCAAGAGAGGAACACCGGGGAGCTGTTTTTT	CASSQERNTGELFF
TRBV28	few	TRBD1	TRBJ1-5	TGTGCCAGCAGTTTCGCCGGGACAGGGTATAGCAATCAGCCCCAGCATTTT	CASSFAGTGYSNQPQHF
TRBV2	few	NA	TRBJ2-1	TGTGCCCCTGGGGACCTGAAGCAGTTCTTC	CAPGDLKQFF
TRBV12-3/TRBV12-4	NA	TRBD1	TRBJ1-5	TGTGCCAGCAGTTGGAGTGACAGGGGGGATAGACCCCAGCATTTT	CASSWSDRGDRPQHF
TRBV6-2/TRBV6-3	NA	NA	TRBJ1-1	TGTGCCAGCAGTTACCCCAAGGACTTCACTGAAGCTTTCTTT	CASSYPKDFTEAFF
TRBV7-9	many	NA	TRBJ2-5	TGTGCCAGCAGCCGAGCTGAGGCTAGCCAAGAGACCCAGTACTTC	CASSRAEASQETQYF
TRBV7-6	NA	NA	TRBJ1-1	TGTGCCAGCAGCCCAGTGGGGAACACTGAAGCTTTCTTT	CASSPVGNTEAFF
TRBV15	few	TRBD1	TRBJ2-2	TGTGCCACCCCCGGGACAGGGAACACCGGGGAGCTGTTTTTT	CATPGTGNTGELFF
TRBV29-1	NA	NA	TRBJ1-5	TGCAGCCGGAGTGGGGATAGCAATCAGCCCCAGCATTTT	CSRSGDSNQPQHF
TRBV24-1	NA	TRBD2	TRBJ2-1	TGTGCCACCAGTGTTGGGCTAGCGGAGGTCGATGAGCAGTTCTTC	CATSVGLAEVDEQFF
TRBV12-3/TRBV12-4	few	NA	TRBJ1-5	TGTGCCAGCAGTTTAGAGATTAGCAATCAGCCCCAGCATTTT	CASSLEISNQPQHF
TRBV7-9	NA	NA	TRBJ2-2	TGTGCCAGCAGCCACAATTATCGCATAGGTGGGACCGGGGAGCTGTTTTTT	CASSHNYRIGGTGELFF
TRBV6-2/TRBV6-3	NA	TRBD2	TRBJ2-7	TGTGCCAGCAGTTACAGCACTAGCGGGAGTCGCGCAGACTACGAGCAGTACTTC	CASSYSTSGSRADYEQYF
TRBV20-1	NA	NA	TRBJ1-4	TGCAGTGCTAGGGCCCCGGGACTTCTGTTTTTT	CSARAPGLLFF
TRBV29-1	NA	TRBD1	TRBJ1-1	TGCAGCGTCTTACAGGGGGCAAGGACTGAAGCTTTCTTT	CSVLQGARTEAFF
TRBV4-3	NA	NA	TRBJ2-5	TGCGCCAGCAGCCACCCCGGGGCTGAGCAAGAGACCCAGTACTTC	CASSHPGAEQETQYF
TRBV4-3	NA	NA	TRBJ1-1	TGCGCCAGCAGCCAGATTGGACAGTCTCCTGAAGCTTTCTTT	CASSQIGQSPEAFF
TRBV15	few	NA	TRBJ1-2	TGTGCCACCAGCAGAGAGCGCAGGATTTATGGCTACACCTTC	CATSRERRIYGYTF